The entry below describes one T cell receptor beta chain. Its antigen remains unidentified. Base quality data are lacking; no much larger clone is found one base away. The record originates from a study of blood T cell repertoires in COVID-19 (dated by TCRdb to about 2020). Describing the broader study: Samples covering the acute and convalescent phases of COVID-19 were provided by collaborators in the United States, Italy and Spain. Deeply sampled blood TCRbeta repertoires from subjects exposed to, actively infected with, or recovered from COVID-19 were included in the dataset. The repertoires were released in a freely available public database intended as a resource for research on the immune response to SARS-CoV-2. The samples were drawn from two sources: the first 160 participants of the ongoing ImmuneRACE study, and approximately 1,300 subjects contributed by 6 global collaborators. HLA class I and class II types, where available, came from metadata supplied by the sample provider rather than from assay-based typing. A de-identified subject ID, COVID-19 status, age in years and sex were almost always included in the sample metadata. The prospective study material was composed of cDNA or gDNA derived from T cells, B-cell-depleted T cells, or PBMCs.

Based on the germline V gene, the CDR1 and CDR2 sequences are SGHTS and YDEGEE. Trimming removed 1 base from V and 2 bases from J, leaving 6 bases between the germline ends. The CDR3 numbers 13 residues from cysteine through phenylalanine. Solely the CDR3 DNA is kept, with 39 bases framed from the first base. TCRbeta CDR3 regions were amplified from genomic DNA using the immunoSEQ Assay, a bias-controlled multiplex PCR. On the study's bioinformatics: Within the assay, amplification of reference gene primers was used to estimate how many nucleated cells each sample contained. Sequence reads were collapsed and filtered to measure the absolute abundance of every unique TCRbeta CDR3 rearrangement. For each sample, productive Simpson clonality was calculated as the square root of Simpson's diversity index across productive rearrangements. The immuneACCESS repertoire file appears here via TCRdb, limited to in-frame rearrangements. These files lack a portion of the clones; in checked studies, under half of the deficit traces to unresolved V genes, and the cause of the others is not known. For V, J and clone size, that table is used; D and trimming come from the DNA. The sample table shows 220,000 or so clones, and 82% are seen once. The top ten constitute 3% to 4% of the sample.

Participants in the prospective study were enrolled through a virtual design, were aged roughly 18 to 100 years, and lived in approximately 25 United States geographic areas. To assign participants to cohorts, the prospective study relied on clinical history that participants themselves reported in a screening survey and a study questionnaire. For ImmuneRACE Cohort 3, a participant was defined as recovered based on two consecutive negative NP/OP PCR tests, clearance by a healthcare professional, or resolution of symptoms. Each participant in the prospective study had whole blood, serum and a nasopharyngeal or oropharyngeal swab collected by mobile phlebotomists. Prospective study participants could optionally give additional blood draws and questionnaires over an approximately 2-month period. Before DNA extraction, prospective study blood samples were shipped either frozen or at room temperature.

General study outcomes and caveats: The quantity of clinical and demographic metadata differed by source and by participant and was supplied without curation.

Sequenced input: PBMCs or T cells enriched from blood (not recorded which). The sequence came from a woman between 55 and 75 years old who had recovered from COVID-19. This chain is built from TRBV5-8 and TRBJ1-1, with the D gene call left open. The DNA reads TGTGCCAGCAGCTTGACCAGAAACACTGAAGCTTTCTTT. Translated, it reads CASSLTRNTEAFF.